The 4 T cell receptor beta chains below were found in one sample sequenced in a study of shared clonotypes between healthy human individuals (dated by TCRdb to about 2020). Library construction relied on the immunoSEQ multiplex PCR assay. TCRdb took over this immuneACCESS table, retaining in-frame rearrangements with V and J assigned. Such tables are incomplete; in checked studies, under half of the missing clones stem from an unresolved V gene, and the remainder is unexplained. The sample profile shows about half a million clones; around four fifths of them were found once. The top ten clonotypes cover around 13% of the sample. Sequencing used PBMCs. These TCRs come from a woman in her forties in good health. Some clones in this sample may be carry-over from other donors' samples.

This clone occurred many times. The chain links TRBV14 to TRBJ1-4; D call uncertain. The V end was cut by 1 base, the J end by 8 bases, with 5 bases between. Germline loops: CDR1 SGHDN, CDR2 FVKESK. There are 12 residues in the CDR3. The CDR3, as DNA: TGTGCCAGCAGCCAAGTAATCGAAAAACTGTTTTTT. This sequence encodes CASSQVIEKLFF.

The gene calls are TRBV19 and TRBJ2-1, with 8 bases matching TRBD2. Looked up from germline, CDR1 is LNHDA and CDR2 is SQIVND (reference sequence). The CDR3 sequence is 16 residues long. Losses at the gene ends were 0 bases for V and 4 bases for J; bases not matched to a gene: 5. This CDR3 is CASSIEVAGGYNEQFF. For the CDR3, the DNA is TGTGCCAGTAGTATAGAGGTCGCGGGAGGTTACAATGAGCAGTTCTTC.

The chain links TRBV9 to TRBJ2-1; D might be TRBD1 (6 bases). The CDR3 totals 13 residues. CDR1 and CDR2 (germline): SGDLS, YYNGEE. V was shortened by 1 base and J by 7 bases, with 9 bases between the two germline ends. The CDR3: CASSVTGLNEQFF. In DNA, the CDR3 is TGTGCCAGCAGCGTAACAGGGTTAAATGAGCAGTTCTTC.

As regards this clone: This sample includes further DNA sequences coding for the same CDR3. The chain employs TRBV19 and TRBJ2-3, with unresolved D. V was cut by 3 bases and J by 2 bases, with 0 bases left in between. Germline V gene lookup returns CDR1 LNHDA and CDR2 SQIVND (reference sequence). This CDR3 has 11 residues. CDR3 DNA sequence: TGTGCCAGTAGTATCACAGATACGCAGTATTTT. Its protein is CASSITDTQYF.